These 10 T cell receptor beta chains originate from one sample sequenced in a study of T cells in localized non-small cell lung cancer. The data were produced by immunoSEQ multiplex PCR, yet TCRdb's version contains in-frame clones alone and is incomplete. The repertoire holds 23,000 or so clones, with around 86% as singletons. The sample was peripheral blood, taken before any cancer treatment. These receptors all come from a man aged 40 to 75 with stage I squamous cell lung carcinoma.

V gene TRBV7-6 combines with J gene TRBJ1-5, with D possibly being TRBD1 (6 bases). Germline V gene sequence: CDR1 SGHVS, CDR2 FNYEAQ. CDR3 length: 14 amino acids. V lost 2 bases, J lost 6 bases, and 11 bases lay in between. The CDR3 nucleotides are TGTGCCAGCAGCTTATCAGGGGAAGGTCAGCCCCAGCATTTT. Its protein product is CASSLSGEGQPQHF.

DNA for the CDR3: TGTGCCAGCAGCTTCCCTCGAGACAGGGATGGCTACACCTTC. This sequence encodes CASSFPRDRDGYTF. The chain uses TRBV5-4 and TRBJ1-2; TRBD1 agrees at 7 bases. There are 14 residues in the CDR3. With V trimmed by 2 bases and J by 6 bases, 7 bases remained unmatched. CDR1 and CDR2 (germline): SGHNT, YYREEE (reference sequence).

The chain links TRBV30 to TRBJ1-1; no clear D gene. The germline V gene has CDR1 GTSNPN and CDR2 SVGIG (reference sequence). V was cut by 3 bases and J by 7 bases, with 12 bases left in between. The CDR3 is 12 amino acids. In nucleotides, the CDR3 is TGTGCCTGGAGGATGGGAAATGGTGAAGCTTTCTTT. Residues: CAWRMGNGEAFF.

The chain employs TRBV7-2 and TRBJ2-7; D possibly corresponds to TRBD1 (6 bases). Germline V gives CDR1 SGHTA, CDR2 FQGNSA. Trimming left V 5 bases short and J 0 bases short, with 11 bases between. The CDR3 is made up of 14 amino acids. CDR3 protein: CASSPYRVSYEQYF. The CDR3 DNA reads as TGTGCCAGCAGCCCTTACAGGGTCTCCTACGAGCAGTACTTC.

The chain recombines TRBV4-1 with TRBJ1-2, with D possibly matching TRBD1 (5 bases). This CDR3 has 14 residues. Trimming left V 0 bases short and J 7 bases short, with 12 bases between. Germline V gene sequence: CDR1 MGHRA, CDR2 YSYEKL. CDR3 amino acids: CASSQDIGVGGYTF. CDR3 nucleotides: TGCGCCAGCAGCCAAGATATAGGGGTTGGTGGCTACACCTTC.

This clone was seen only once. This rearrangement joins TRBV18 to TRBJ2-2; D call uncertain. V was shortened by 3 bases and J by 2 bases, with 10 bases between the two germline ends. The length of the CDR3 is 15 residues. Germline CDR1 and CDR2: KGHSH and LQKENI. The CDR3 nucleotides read TGTGCCAGCTCACCCGACACTCTAAACACCGGGGAGCTGTTTTTT. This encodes CASSPDTLNTGELFF.

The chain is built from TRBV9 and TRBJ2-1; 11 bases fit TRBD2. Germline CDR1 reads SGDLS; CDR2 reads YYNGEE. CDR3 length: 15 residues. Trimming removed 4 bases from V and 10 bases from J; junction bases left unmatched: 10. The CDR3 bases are TGTGCCAGCAGCCCTACTAGCGGGGGTGACGGAGAGCAGTTCTTC. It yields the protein CASSPTSGGDGEQFF.

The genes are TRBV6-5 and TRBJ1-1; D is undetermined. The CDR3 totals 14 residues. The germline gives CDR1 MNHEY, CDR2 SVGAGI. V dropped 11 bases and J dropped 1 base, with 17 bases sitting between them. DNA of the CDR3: TGTGCCGCCCACAGCTCCCTACCGAACACTGAAGCTTTCTTT. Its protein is CAAHSSLPNTEAFF.

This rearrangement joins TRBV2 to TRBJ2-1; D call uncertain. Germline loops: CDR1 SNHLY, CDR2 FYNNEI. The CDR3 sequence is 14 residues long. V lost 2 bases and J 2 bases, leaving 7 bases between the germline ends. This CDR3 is CASSEWAPYNEQFF. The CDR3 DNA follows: TGTGCCAGCAGTGAATGGGCTCCCTACAATGAGCAGTTCTTC.

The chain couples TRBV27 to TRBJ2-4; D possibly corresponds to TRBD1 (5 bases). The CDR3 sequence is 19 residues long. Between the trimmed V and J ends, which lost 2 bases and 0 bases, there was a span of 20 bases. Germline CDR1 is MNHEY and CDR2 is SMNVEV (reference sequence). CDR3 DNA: TGTGCCAGCAGTTTAATATCCAGGGATGTAGCCCTAGCCAAAAACATTCAGTACTTC. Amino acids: CASSLISRDVALAKNIQYF.